This T cell receptor beta chain was identified in a study of vaccination effects on CD4 cells after COVID-19. Study-level background: Sampling occurred a median 72 days post second dose, range 14 to 241.

Germline assignment: CDR1 MNHEY and CDR2 SVGEGT. V lost 0 bases to trimming and J lost 3 bases, with 11 bases between them. This CDR3 region has 15 residues. In the case of this clone: Its antigen is currently unknown.

Expansion with viral peptide pools was applied to antigen-specific CD4+ T cells by the ViraFEST assay prior to sequencing. Culturing for 10 days preceded CD4+ T cell isolation. Each person got two doses of an mRNA SARS-CoV-2 vaccine, BNT162b2 or mRNA-1273. The data were produced by immunoSEQ multiplex PCR, yet TCRdb's version contains in-frame clones alone and is incomplete. In the table there are 80,000 to 95,000 clones, around four fifths of which are singletons. V is TRBV6-2 or TRBV6-3 and J is TRBJ1-2, with D possibly matching TRBD1 (5 bases). The sequence was collected from a human donor who received a COVID-19 vaccine. The sample in question was CD4+ T cells from PBMCs cultured with HCoV-OC43 spike peptides, obtained after COVID-19 vaccination. Regarding subset: HCoV-OC43 spike overlapping peptide pool stimulation. In DNA form, the CDR3 reads TGTGCCAGCAGTTACTCGGGAGGCAGGGACTATGGCTACACCTTC. This codes for CASSYSGGRDYGYTF.